This T cell receptor beta chain was profiled in a study of CD8+ T cells in alopecia areata. This clone was observed a handful of times. RNA extraction and reverse transcription yielded cDNA as sequencing template. The assay was immunoSEQ multiplex PCR, and TCRdb's table has in-frame clones only and misses some. The repertoire includes some 110,000 clones, about 59% of them detected once, and 10% to 15% sits in the top ten. Germline lookup yields CDR1 LGHNA and CDR2 YSLEER. This CDR3 has 15 amino acids. V lost 0 bases and J 4 bases, leaving 11 bases between the germline ends. As to treatment: oral pan-JAK inhibitor, 5-10 mg twice daily.

Sequencing was performed on CD8+ T cells sorted from blood, taken at week 24, from a patient treated with tofacitinib. This sequence joins TRBV4-3 and TRBJ2-3; D is uncertain. This clonotype was obtained from a human donor with alopecia areata. The CDR3 DNA reads as TGCGCCAGCAGCCAAGACTCGGGTATCTCAGATACGCAGTATTTT. It encodes CASSQDSGISDTQYF.